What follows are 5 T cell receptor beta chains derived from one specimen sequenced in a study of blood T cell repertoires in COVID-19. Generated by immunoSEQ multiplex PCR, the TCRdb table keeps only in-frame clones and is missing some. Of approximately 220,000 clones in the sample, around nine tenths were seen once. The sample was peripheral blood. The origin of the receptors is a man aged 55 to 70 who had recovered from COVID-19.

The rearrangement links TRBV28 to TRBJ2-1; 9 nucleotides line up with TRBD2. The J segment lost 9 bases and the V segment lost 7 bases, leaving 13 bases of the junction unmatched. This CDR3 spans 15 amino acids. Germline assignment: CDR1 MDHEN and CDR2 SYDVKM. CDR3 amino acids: CASMVRGASGTEQFF. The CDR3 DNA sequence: TGTGCCAGCATGGTAAGGGGGGCTAGCGGGACTGAGCAGTTCTTC. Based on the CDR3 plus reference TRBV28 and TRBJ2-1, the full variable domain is DVKVTQSSRYLVKRTGEKVFLECVQDMDHENMFWYRQDPGLGLRLIYFSYDVKMKEKGDIPEGYSVSREKKERFSLILESASTNQTSMYLCASMVRGASGTEQFFGPGTRLTVL.

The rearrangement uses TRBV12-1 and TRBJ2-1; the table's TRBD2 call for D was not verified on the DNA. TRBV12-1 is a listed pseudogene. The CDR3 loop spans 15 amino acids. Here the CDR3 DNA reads TGTGCCAGCAGCTTTGCCACTCCTAGCGAGGATGAGCAGTTCTTC. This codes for CASSFATPSEDEQFF.

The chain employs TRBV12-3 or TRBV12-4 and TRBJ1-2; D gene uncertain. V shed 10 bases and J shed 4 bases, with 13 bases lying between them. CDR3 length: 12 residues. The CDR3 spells CANSKGGYGYTF. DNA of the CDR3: TGTGCCAACTCGAAGGGAGGCTATGGCTACACCTTC.

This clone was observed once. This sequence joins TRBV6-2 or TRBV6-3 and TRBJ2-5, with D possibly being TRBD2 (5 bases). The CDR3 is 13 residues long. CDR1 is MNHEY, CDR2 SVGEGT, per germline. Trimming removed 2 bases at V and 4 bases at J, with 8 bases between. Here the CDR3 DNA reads TGTGCCAGCAGTTACCACGAGGGAGAGACCCAGTACTTC. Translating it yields CASSYHEGETQYF.

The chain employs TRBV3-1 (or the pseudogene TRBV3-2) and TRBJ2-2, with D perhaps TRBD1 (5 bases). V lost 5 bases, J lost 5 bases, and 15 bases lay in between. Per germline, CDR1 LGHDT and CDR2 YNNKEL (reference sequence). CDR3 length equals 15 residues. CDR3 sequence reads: CASSFGHLKTGELFF. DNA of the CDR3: TGTGCCAGCAGCTTCGGACACCTCAAAACCGGGGAGCTGTTTTTT.